This T cell receptor beta chain was identified during a study of identical twins. Study results and caveats: Partly confounded zero-insertion analyses could result from invariant MAIT and iNKT cells. The study found that models underestimated out-of-frame TCR alpha sharing in monozygotic twins.

It was template switching that added a universal primer site, and there were unique molecular identifiers on the cDNA. MiXCR was run by TCRdb on the 5' RACE reads, yielding one entry per CDR3 protein. The sample includes around 300,000 distinct CDR3 sequences, approximately 8.5% of them seen just once. Each donor was a healthy Caucasian. This clonotype was seen ten or more times. What it binds is not known. The same sample was also studied in work on yellow fever vaccine responses in identical twins.

Sequenced material: memory (CD45RO+) T cells sorted from blood. This clonotype originated in a woman younger than 30 in good health.

The CDR3 DNA reads as TGTGCCAGCAGCCTCGGGACAGCCTACAATGAGCAGTTCTTC. This translates into CASSLGTAYNEQFF. The chain recombines TRBV6-1 with TRBJ2-1; 7 bases line up with TRBD1. Germline CDR1 MNHNS, CDR2 SASEGT. CDR3 size: 14 residues. Trimming took 6 bases from V and 2 from J; bases not matched to a gene: 4.